These 11 T cell receptor beta chains were all obtained from the same sample, sequenced in a study of cytotoxic CD8 clonotypes in ibrutinib-treated CLL (TCRdb year 2021). Library prep was done by the immunoSEQ multiplex PCR assay. The clones in this table, taken by TCRdb from immuneACCESS, are in-frame only. Not every clone is retained; where verified, under half of the shortfall comes from an unresolved V gene, and the cause of the rest is unknown. Recorded for this sample are around 97,000 clones; 70% to 80% of them occurred a single time. The ten top clones hold about 29% of the sample. According to the study, the label for this sample's time point signals: 12 to 13 months on ibrutinib. Sequenced material: PBMCs, taken after 12 months of ibrutinib treatment. Receptors were obtained from a human donor with chronic lymphocytic leukemia.

The table lists this clone with many counts. The rearrangement joins TRBV5-4 to TRBJ1-6; D perhaps matches TRBD1 (6 bases). Trimming left V 4 bases short and J 0 bases short, with 20 bases between. In germline, CDR1 is SGHNT, CDR2 YYREEE (reference sequence). The CDR3 extends over 19 amino acids. The CDR3 DNA reads as TGTGCCAGCAGCGGAACCGGGACACTGCGACCCTCCTATAATTCACCCCTCCACTTT. Its translation: CASSGTGTLRPSYNSPLHF.

This clone appeared once. CDR3 sequence: CASSFTGTSGAVRYF. The CDR3 nucleotides are TGTGCCAGCAGTTTCACCGGGACTAGCGGGGCGGTACGGTATTTT. This chain links TRBV28 with TRBJ2-3; TRBD2 agrees at 13 bases. Trimming cost V 3 bases and J 14 bases; bases outside gene matches: 11. The CDR3 is 15 amino acids. In germline, CDR1 is MDHEN, CDR2 SYDVKM.

V usage is TRBV5-6 and J usage is TRBJ1-1; possibly TRBD1 for D (6 bases). Trimming stripped 4 bases from V and 1 base from J, with 17 bases between. Germline V lookup: CDR1 SGHDT, CDR2 YYEEEE. The CDR3 has 16 residues. This CDR3 is CASSTRQVLGNTEAFF. The CDR3 nucleotides read TGTGCCAGCAGCACGAGACAGGTCCTGGGGAACACTGAAGCTTTCTTT.

The gene calls are TRBV5-4 and TRBJ2-5, with a tentative D call TRBD1 (5 bases). The CDR3 covers 15 residues. Per germline, CDR1 SGHNT and CDR2 YYREEE (reference sequence). The V and J ends lost 0 bases and 1 base respectively, with 10 bases between them. The CDR3 reads CASSLALGVQETQYF. DNA for the CDR3: TGTGCCAGCAGCTTGGCTTTAGGGGTCCAAGAGACCCAGTACTTC.

The CDR3 loop reads CAWSLATGELFF. CDR3 DNA sequence: TGTGCCTGGAGTTTGGCCACCGGGGAGCTGTTTTTT. The chain is built from TRBV30 and TRBJ2-2; D gene ambiguous. Between the trimmed V and J ends, which lost 2 bases and 4 bases, there was a span of 5 bases. Germline V gene data show CDR1 as GTSNPN and CDR2 as SVGIG (reference sequence). The CDR3 runs to 12 residues.

The chain links TRBV29-1 to TRBJ1-2; perhaps TRBD1 as D (6 bases). The CDR3 totals 11 residues. CDR1 and CDR2 from the germline V gene are SQVTM and ANQGSEA. V was shortened by 7 bases and J by 5 bases, with 11 bases between the two germline ends. CDR3 in amino acids: CSASGVYGYTF. The DNA for the CDR3 is TGCAGCGCCTCAGGGGTATATGGCTACACCTTC.

Here the CDR3 reads CASSLAVGKTEAFF. CDR3 coding DNA: TGTGCCAGCAGCTTGGCCGTGGGGAAAACTGAAGCTTTCTTT. The rearrangement uses TRBV5-5 and TRBJ1-1; D unclear. The CDR3 length is 14 residues. Trimming stripped 0 bases from V and 5 bases from J, with 11 bases between. The germline CDR1 and CDR2 sequences are SGHKS and YYEKEE (reference sequence).

The gene calls are TRBV30 and TRBJ1-6, with no clear D. V shed 5 bases and J shed 5 bases, with 10 bases lying between them. Germline V gene sequence: CDR1 GTSNPN, CDR2 SVGIG (reference sequence). This CDR3 contains 13 residues. CDR3 amino acids: CAWRGTDNSPLHF. The CDR3, as DNA: TGTGCCTGGCGGGGAACGGATAATTCACCCCTCCACTTT. The full variable domain, rest sourced from reference TRBV30 and TRBJ1-6, is SQTIHQWPATLVQPVGSPLSLECTVEGTSNPNLYWYRQAAGRGLQLLFYSVGIGQISSEVPQNLSASRPQDRQFILSSKKLLLSDSGFYLCAWRGTDNSPLHFGNGTRLTVT.

The chain recombines TRBV12-5 with TRBJ1-4; D is unclear. CDR1 and CDR2 from the germline V gene are LGHNT and FRNRAP. The V end lost 6 bases, the J end lost 8 bases, and 7 bases lay between the germline ends. The CDR3 covers 11 residues. CDR3 nucleotides: TGTGCTAGTGGGGAGTTCGAAAAACTGTTTTTT. It codes for CASGEFEKLFF.

The sample holds a few counts of this clone. The chain links TRBV5-1 to TRBJ2-2, with TRBD1 as a possible D gene (6 bases). Germline loops: CDR1 SGHRS, CDR2 YFSETQ. Trimming shortened V by 2 bases and J by 5 bases, and 10 bases separated the two germline ends. There are 14 residues in the CDR3. The CDR3 DNA reads TGCGCCAGCAGCTTAGGACAGTTAACCGGGGAGCTGTTTTTT. Amino acids: CASSLGQLTGELFF. Complete variable domain (other parts from reference TRBV5-1 and TRBJ2-2): KAGVTQTPRYLIKTRGQQVTLSCSPISGHRSVSWYQQTPGQGLQFLFEYFSETQRNKGNFPGRFSGRQFSNSRSEMNVSTLELGDSALYLCASSLGQLTGELFFGEGSRLTVL.

The V and J genes are TRBV6-4 and TRBJ2-3; D may correspond to TRBD1 or TRBD2 (5 bases each). V gave up 5 bases and J gave up 2 bases, with 11 bases separating them. The CDR3 is 14 residues long. Germline CDR1 is MRHNA and CDR2 is SNTAGT. CDR3 coding DNA: TGTGCCAGCAGTCAAACGGGGACCACAGATACGCAGTATTTT. It encodes CASSQTGTTDTQYF.